The T cell receptor beta chain under discussion was sequenced for a study of blood T cell repertoires in COVID-19. Authors' analysis steps: The assay estimated nucleated cells by amplifying reference gene primers. TCRdb keeps only in-frame clones here, not all; method: immunoSEQ multiplex PCR. From that table come the V and J calls and clone size; the DNA was used to work out D and trimming. The table lists 55,000 to 75,000 clones, 81% of them singletons. V dropped 1 base and J dropped 0 bases, with 6 bases sitting between them. This CDR3 contains 15 residues. Germline loops: CDR1 SGHNT, CDR2 YENEEA. The sequenced sample was peripheral blood. The V call is TRBV11-3, the J call TRBJ2-2; D ambiguous. This receptor was taken from a man older than 75 with acute or convalescent COVID-19. The CDR3 protein is CASSLGGANTGELFF. CDR3 DNA: TGTGCCAGCAGCTTAGGCGGAGCGAACACCGGGGAGCTGTTTTTT.